This entry lists 18 T cell receptor beta chains sequenced from one sample in a study of blood T cell repertoires in COVID-19. Sequenced by immunoSEQ multiplex PCR; TCRdb stores in-frame clones only, minus some. The repertoire consists of about 210,000 clones, with roughly 90% occurring once and the leading ten covering 4% to 6%. Sequencing was done on a sample of peripheral blood. The receptor source for this set is a middle-aged woman with acute or convalescent COVID-19.

J is TRBJ2-3 and V is TRBV3-1 (or the pseudogene TRBV3-2); 14 bases are shared with TRBD2. The V segment lost 3 bases and the J segment 12 bases; nucleotides outside the gene matches: 5. This CDR3 contains 14 residues. Looked up from germline, CDR1 is LGHDT and CDR2 is YNNKEL (reference sequence). The CDR3 loop reads CASSHGTSGGQQYF. In nucleotides, the CDR3 is TGTGCCAGCAGCCATGGGACTAGCGGGGGACAACAGTATTTT.

This chain connects TRBV19 to TRBJ1-5, with D perhaps matching TRBD1 (6 bases). In germline, CDR1 is LNHDA, CDR2 SQIVND (reference sequence). The CDR3 covers 16 residues. The V end lost 6 bases, the J end lost 0 bases, and 15 bases lay between the germline ends. The CDR3 here is CASREGDTYSNQPQHF. The CDR3 region has the DNA TGTGCCAGTAGGGAAGGGGACACTTATAGCAATCAGCCCCAGCATTTT.

The rearrangement links TRBV6-1 to TRBJ1-2; D is undetermined. Between the trimmed V and J ends, which lost 2 bases and 3 bases, there was a span of 10 bases. There are 14 residues in the CDR3. CDR1 and CDR2 from the germline V gene are MNHNS and SASEGT. In DNA form, the CDR3 reads TGTGCCAGCAGTGAACGAATGCGTGACTATGGCTACACCTTC. Translated: CASSERMRDYGYTF.

The chain carries TRBV27 and TRBJ2-2; the match to TRBD1 covers 11 bases. The V and J ends lost 3 bases and 6 bases, in that order; junction bases with no gene match: 9. This CDR3 contains 17 residues. Germline V gene lookup returns CDR1 MNHEY and CDR2 SMNVEV (reference sequence). The CDR3 protein is CASSFLRDRGTPGELFF. In DNA, the CDR3 is TGTGCCAGCAGTTTCCTCCGGGACAGGGGGACTCCCGGGGAGCTGTTTTTT.

The chain carries TRBV24-1 and TRBJ1-2; TRBD1 is a possible D gene (6 bases). The germline gives CDR1 KGHDR, CDR2 SFDVKD. The CDR3 runs to 14 residues. V was pared by 3 bases and J by 7 bases, with 14 bases between. This CDR3 reads CATSDEQGYFGYTF. The CDR3 DNA reads as TGTGCCACCAGTGATGAACAGGGCTACTTTGGCTACACCTTC.

The chain uses TRBV4-1 and TRBJ2-3; 9 positions match TRBD2. The CDR3 sequence is 14 residues long. CDR1 is MGHRA, CDR2 YSYEKL, per germline. V was clipped by 5 bases and J by 4 bases; unmatched bases: 4. This CDR3 is CASSTLAGADTQYF. Here the CDR3 DNA reads TGCGCCAGCAGCACACTAGCGGGTGCAGATACGCAGTATTTT.

The CDR3 reads CASSLGEGVQPQHF. The CDR3 DNA is TGTGCCAGCAGTTTAGGGGAAGGGGTTCAGCCCCAGCATTTT. V usage is TRBV28 and J usage is TRBJ1-5; possible D gene TRBD1, 5 bases. CDR3 size: 14 residues. Germline V gene data show CDR1 as MDHEN and CDR2 as SYDVKM. V lost 2 bases and J 6 bases, leaving 11 bases between the germline ends.

The chain combines TRBV3-1 (or the pseudogene TRBV3-2) with TRBJ1-2, with D unresolved. Between the trimmed V and J ends, which lost 1 base and 8 bases, there was a span of 14 bases. Germline V gene sequence: CDR1 LGHDT, CDR2 YNNKEL (reference sequence). CDR3 size: 14 residues. CDR3 nucleotide sequence: TGTGCCAGCAGCCAAGTTCCTACAGTATTAGGCTACACCTTC. Its protein is CASSQVPTVLGYTF.

This clone was seen only once. This rearrangement joins TRBV19 to TRBJ2-3, with 8 nucleotides matching TRBD2. CDR3 size: 16 residues. V lost 6 bases to trimming and J lost 4 bases; unmatched junction nucleotides: 12. Germline CDR1 reads LNHDA; CDR2 reads SQIVND (reference sequence). In DNA form, the CDR3 reads TGTGCCAGTAGCCCGGGCTTCGGGGGGGCCCCAGATACGCAGTATTTT. This gives the protein CASSPGFGGAPDTQYF. Full variable domain (remainder filled in from reference TRBV19 and TRBJ2-3): DGGITQSPKYLFRKEGQNVTLSCEQNLNHDAMYWYRQDPGQGLRLIYYSQIVNDFQKGDIAEGYSVSREKKESFPLTVTSAQKNPTAFYLCASSPGFGGAPDTQYFGPGTRLTVL.

This clone was counted a few times. This chain uses TRBV6-5 with TRBJ1-5, with 7 bases that match TRBD1. This CDR3 has 16 residues. The germline V gene encodes CDR1 MNHEY and CDR2 SVGAGI. With V trimmed by 4 bases and J by 3 bases, 9 bases remained unmatched. CDR3 DNA sequence: TGTGCCAGCAGTTCAACGGGACAGCACAACAATCAGCCCCAGCATTTT. Its protein is CASSSTGQHNNQPQHF.

V usage is TRBV30 and J usage is TRBJ2-5; a possible D gene is TRBD2 (6 bases). The CDR3 runs 14 residues. Germline V gene sequence: CDR1 GTSNPN, CDR2 SVGIG (reference sequence). V was trimmed by 6 bases and J by 6 bases, leaving 20 bases between them. CDR3 DNA: TGTGCCTGCAGCGGGTTTGGGAGGCGAAAGACCCAGTACTTC. Its translation is CACSGFGRRKTQYF.

This chain links TRBV10-3 with TRBJ2-3, with 7 bases fitting TRBD1. The junction had 3 bases not matched to a gene; V was cut back by 6 bases and J by 6 bases. The CDR3 covers 12 residues. Germline CDR1 reads ENHRY; CDR2 reads SYGVKD. CDR3 amino acids: CAIRQGTDTQYF. The CDR3 DNA reads as TGTGCCATCAGACAGGGGACCGATACGCAGTATTTT.

This chain uses TRBV27 with TRBJ1-6; D not certain. The CDR3 extends over 14 amino acids. The V end lost 5 bases, the J end lost 10 bases, and 15 bases lay between the germline ends. Germline loops: CDR1 MNHEY, CDR2 SMNVEV (reference sequence). The CDR3 bases are TGTGCCAGCAGTCGCGACTCGGCTGGGTCACCCCTCCACTTT. Protein: CASSRDSAGSPLHF.

The chain employs TRBV2 and TRBJ2-3, with D possibly TRBD2 on 6 matching bases. CDR1 SNHLY and CDR2 FYNNEI come from the germline V gene. The V end was cut by 2 bases, the J end by 3 bases, with 12 bases between. The CDR3 runs 15 residues. In DNA form, the CDR3 reads TGTGCCAGCAGTGAAAGGCGGGGTGGGACAGATACGCAGTATTTT. Translating gives CASSERRGGTDTQYF.

The rearrangement uses TRBV19 and TRBJ1-1; tentatively, D is TRBD1 (6 bases). V lost 6 bases and J 3 bases, leaving 11 bases between the germline ends. CDR3 size: 13 residues. CDR1 LNHDA and CDR2 SQIVND come from the germline V gene (reference sequence). The CDR3 bases are TGTGCCAGTAGCACGGACAGAGACACTGAAGCTTTCTTT. This sequence encodes CASSTDRDTEAFF.

The rearrangement joins TRBV18 to TRBJ2-7, with D possibly being TRBD1 (6 bases). The CDR3 runs to 14 residues. V lost 1 base to trimming and J lost 6 bases, with 13 bases between them. The germline gives CDR1 KGHSH, CDR2 LQKENI. CDR3 amino acids: CASSPQGHLSEQYV. The CDR3 DNA sequence: TGTGCCAGCTCACCACAGGGACATCTGAGCGAGCAGTACGTC.

The CDR3 nucleotides read TGCGCCAGCAGCCCGACAGGGGGGGACTATGGCTACACCTTC. The encoded protein is CASSPTGGDYGYTF. The rearrangement links TRBV5-1 to TRBJ1-2; 9 positions agree with TRBD1. From germline, CDR1 is SGHRS and CDR2 YFSETQ. V shed 4 bases and J 3 bases; nucleotides not matched to a gene: 4. CDR3 size: 14 residues.

CDR3 sequence (DNA): TGTGCCAGCACGTACGGGGGGGCCGGCACAGATACGCAGTATTTT. It encodes CASTYGGAGTDTQYF. The rearrangement links TRBV27 to TRBJ2-3, with TRBD2 matching 8 bases. This CDR3 contains 15 residues. CDR1 and CDR2 from the germline V gene are MNHEY and SMNVEV (reference sequence). V shed 7 bases and J 1 base; nucleotides not matched to a gene: 7.